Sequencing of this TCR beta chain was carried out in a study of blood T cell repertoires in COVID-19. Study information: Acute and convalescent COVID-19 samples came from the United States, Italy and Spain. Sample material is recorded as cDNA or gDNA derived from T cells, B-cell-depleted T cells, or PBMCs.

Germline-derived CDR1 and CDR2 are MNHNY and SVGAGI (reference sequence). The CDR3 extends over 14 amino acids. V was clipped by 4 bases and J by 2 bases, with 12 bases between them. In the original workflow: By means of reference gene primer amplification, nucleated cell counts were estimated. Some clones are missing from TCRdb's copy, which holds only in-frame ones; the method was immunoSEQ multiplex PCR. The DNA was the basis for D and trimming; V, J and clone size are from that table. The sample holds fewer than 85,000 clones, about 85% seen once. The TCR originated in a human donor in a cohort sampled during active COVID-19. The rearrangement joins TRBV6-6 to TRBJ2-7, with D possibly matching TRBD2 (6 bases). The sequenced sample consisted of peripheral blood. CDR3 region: CASSSGGRTYEQYF. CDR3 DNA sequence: TGTGCCAGCAGTTCCGGGGGACGAACCTACGAGCAGTACTTC.